This TCR beta chain was recovered during a study of T cell responses to AZD1222 COVID-19 vaccine. General observations from the study: Donors skewed white British and female; clonal diversity was possibly underestimated. The peak T cell response came first, and repertoires were sampled only after it. Spike-specific TCR breadth and depth went up after people got two AZD1222 doses. Just 6 or 7 people given AZD1222 tested seropositive at baseline.

As concerns this clone: Its antigen is unidentified.

The protocol was immunoSEQ multiplex PCR, while the TCRdb copy is restricted to in-frame clones and leaves out a portion. This sample has about 97,000 clones, with over 75% found just once. The receptor comes from an adult in good health. The sequencing here drew on peripheral blood, taken on day 0 of AZD1222 vaccination.

The CDR3 region is CASRGAGVEAFF. In DNA form, the CDR3 reads TGTGCCAGCCGGGGGGCCGGGGTTGAAGCTTTCTTT. The J gene is TRBJ1-1, the V gene TRBV7-9, with D possibly TRBD1 on 6 matching bases. The germline V gene has CDR1 SEHNR and CDR2 FQNEAQ (reference sequence). V lost 8 bases and J 7 bases, leaving 14 bases between the germline ends. This CDR3 spans 12 amino acids.